This T cell receptor beta chain was documented in a study of T cells in tuberculosis. Study as a whole: T cells were selected with CD1B tetramers loaded with glucose monomycolate. Study results and limitations: T cells binding CD1B-GMM tetramer weakly possibly escaped the sort.

The data were produced by immunoSEQ multiplex PCR, yet TCRdb's version contains in-frame clones alone and is incomplete. The sample shows 54,000 or so clones, 80% to 85% of them seen only once. J gave up 2 bases and V 3 bases, and 6 bases lay outside the gene matches. The CDR3 has 15 amino acids. The germline V gene has CDR1 MNHEY and CDR2 SMNVEV (reference sequence). Thawed, overnight-rested PBMC were stained with GMM-loaded CD1B tetramer, viability dye and anti-CD3, then sorted. The CD1B tetramers carried C32 glucose monomycolate purified from Rhodococcus equi. Before cryopreservation, the sorted PBMC lost their CD14-expressing monocytes. Each donor contributed roughly 96,000 sorted tetramer-negative cells.

The sample taken for sequencing was CD1b-GMM tetramer-negative cells sorted from PBMCs. The chain carries TRBV27 and TRBJ2-5, with 7 nucleotides matching TRBD2. The receptor was isolated from an adult woman with latent tuberculosis. This CDR3 reads CASSLGGMGQETQYF. The DNA of the CDR3 is TGTGCCAGCAGTTTGGGGGGGATGGGACAAGAGACCCAGTACTTC.